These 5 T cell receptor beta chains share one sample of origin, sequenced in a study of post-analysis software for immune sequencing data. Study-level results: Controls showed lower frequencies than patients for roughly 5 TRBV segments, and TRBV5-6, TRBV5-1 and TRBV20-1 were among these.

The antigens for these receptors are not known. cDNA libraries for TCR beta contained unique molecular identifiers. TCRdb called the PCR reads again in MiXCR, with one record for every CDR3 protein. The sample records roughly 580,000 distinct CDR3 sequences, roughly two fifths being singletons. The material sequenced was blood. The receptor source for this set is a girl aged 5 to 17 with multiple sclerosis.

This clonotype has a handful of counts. CDR3 region: CSAKGTAPVGYTF. DNA for the CDR3: TGCAGCGCTAAAGGGACAGCCCCCGTTGGCTACACCTTC. J is TRBJ1-2 and V is TRBV29-1; TRBD1 aligns across 7 bases. Germline V gene lookup returns CDR1 SQVTM and CDR2 ANQGSEA. V lost 7 bases and J lost 7; bases outside the gene matches: 12. The CDR3 spans 13 residues.

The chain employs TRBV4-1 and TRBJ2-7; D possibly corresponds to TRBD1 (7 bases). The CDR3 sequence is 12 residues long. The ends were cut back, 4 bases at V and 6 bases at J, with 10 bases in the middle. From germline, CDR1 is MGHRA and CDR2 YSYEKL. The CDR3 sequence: CASSPGGFEQYF. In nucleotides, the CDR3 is TGCGCCAGCAGCCCAGGGGGGTTCGAGCAGTACTTC.

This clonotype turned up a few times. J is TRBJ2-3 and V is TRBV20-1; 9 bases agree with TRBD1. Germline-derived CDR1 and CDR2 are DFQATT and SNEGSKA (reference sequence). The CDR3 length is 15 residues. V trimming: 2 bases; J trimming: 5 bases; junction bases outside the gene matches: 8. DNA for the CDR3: TGCAGTGCTAGAAAAACAGGGGGCGCGGGAGATACGCAGTATTTT. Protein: CSARKTGGAGDTQYF.

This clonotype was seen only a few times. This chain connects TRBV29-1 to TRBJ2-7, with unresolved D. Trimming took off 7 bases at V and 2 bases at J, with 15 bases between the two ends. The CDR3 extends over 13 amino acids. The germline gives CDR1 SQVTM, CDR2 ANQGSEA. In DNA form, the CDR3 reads TGCAGCGCCGCCGGACGGGCAACCTACGAGCAGTACTTC. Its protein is CSAAGRATYEQYF.

CDR3 DNA sequence: TGCAGTGCTATTGGACAGGTGGAGACCCAGTACTTC. Translation: CSAIGQVETQYF. The chain couples TRBV20-1 to TRBJ2-5; 7 nucleotides match TRBD1. Germline CDR1 is DFQATT and CDR2 is SNEGSKA (reference sequence). After removal of 4 bases from V and 5 bases from J, the junction contained 4 bases not matched to a gene. The CDR3 is 12 residues long.